This T cell receptor beta chain was sequenced during a study of multiple sclerosis patients with progressive multifocal leukoencephalopathy. General observations from the study: Lower normalized Shannon entropy suggested reduced TRB diversity in most PML patients. Expanded clones at PML onset predated and persisted through natalizumab therapy.

Trimming stripped 5 bases from V and 2 bases from J, with 13 bases between. Looked up from germline, CDR1 is SEHNR and CDR2 is FQNEAQ (reference sequence). The CDR3 has 14 residues. The time point denotes: before natalizumab initiation. T0 refers to blood drawn before natalizumab was first infused. There are a few counts of this clone. Its antigen is not known. The method was immunoSEQ multiplex PCR; TCRdb's version includes in-frame clones alone and lacks a portion of them. The sample lists some 31,000 clones; roughly 90% were seen once. What was sequenced was PBMCs. The rearrangement joins TRBV7-9 to TRBJ2-7; the D gene is possibly TRBD1 (5 bases). This sequence originates from a human donor with multiple sclerosis. The DNA for the CDR3 is TGTGCCAGCAGCGAAGGGGTGGGGCCCTACGAGCAGTACTTC. Translated, it gives CASSEGVGPYEQYF.